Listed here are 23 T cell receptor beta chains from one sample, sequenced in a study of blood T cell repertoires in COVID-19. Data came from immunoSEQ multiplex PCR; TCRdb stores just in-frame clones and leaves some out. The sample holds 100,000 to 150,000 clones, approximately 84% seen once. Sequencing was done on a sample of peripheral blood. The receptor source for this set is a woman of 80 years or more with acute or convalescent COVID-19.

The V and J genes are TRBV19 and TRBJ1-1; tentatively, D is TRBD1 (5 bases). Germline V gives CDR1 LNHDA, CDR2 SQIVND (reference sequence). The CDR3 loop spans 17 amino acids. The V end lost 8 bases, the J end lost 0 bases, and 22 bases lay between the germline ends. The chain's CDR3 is CASDGGMGPLMNTEAFF. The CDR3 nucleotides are TGTGCCAGTGACGGGGGAATGGGGCCCCTTATGAACACTGAAGCTTTCTTT.

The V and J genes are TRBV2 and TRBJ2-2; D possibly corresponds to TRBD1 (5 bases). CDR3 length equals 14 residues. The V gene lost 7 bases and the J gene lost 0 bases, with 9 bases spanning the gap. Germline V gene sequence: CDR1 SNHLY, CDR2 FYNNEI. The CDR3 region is CASTWTPNTGELFF. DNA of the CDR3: TGTGCCAGCACTTGGACACCGAACACCGGGGAGCTGTTTTTT.

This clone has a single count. The CDR3 coding sequence is TGTGCCAGCAGTACATACAGGGGGAACACTGAAGCTTTCTTT. It yields the protein CASSTYRGNTEAFF. The chain has TRBV6-5 and TRBJ1-1; TRBD1 aligns across 7 bases. Germline V CDR1 and CDR2: MNHEY, SVGAGI. V dropped 5 bases and J dropped 1; count of bases not matched to a gene: 4. The CDR3 runs 14 residues.

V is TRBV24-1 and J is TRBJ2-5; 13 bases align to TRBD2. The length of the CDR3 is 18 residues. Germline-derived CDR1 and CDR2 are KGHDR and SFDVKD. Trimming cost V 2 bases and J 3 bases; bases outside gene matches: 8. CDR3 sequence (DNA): TGTGCCACCAGTGATTCCCGACTAGCGGGAGGATATGAAGAGACCCAGTACTTC. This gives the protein CATSDSRLAGGYEETQYF.

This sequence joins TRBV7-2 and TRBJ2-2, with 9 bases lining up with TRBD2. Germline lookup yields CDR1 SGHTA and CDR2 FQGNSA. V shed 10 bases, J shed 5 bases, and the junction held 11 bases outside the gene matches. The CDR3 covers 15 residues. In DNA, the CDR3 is TGTGCCACCGTTCCTAGCGGGGTTTCGACCGGGGAGCTGTTTTTT. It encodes CATVPSGVSTGELFF.

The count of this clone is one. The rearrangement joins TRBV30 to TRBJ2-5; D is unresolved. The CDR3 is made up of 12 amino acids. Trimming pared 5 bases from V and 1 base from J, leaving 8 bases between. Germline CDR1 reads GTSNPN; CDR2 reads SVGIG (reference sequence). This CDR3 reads CAWGISQETQYF. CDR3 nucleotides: TGTGCCTGGGGGATCAGCCAAGAGACCCAGTACTTC.

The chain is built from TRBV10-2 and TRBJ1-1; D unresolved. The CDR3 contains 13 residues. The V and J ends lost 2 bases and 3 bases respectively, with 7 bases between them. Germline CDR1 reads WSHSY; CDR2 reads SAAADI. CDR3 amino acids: CASSERGYTEAFF. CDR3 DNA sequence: TGCGCCAGCAGTGAGCGAGGGTACACTGAAGCTTTCTTT.

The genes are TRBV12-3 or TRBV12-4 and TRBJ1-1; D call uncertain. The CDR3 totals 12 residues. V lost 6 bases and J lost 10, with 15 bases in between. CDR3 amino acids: CASSKTTGVAFF. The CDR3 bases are TGTGCCAGCAGCAAGACGACGGGAGTAGCTTTCTTT.

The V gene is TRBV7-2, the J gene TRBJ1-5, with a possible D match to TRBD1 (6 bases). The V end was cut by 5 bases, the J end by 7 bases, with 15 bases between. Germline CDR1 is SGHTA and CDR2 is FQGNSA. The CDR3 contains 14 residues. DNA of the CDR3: TGTGCCAGCAGCCCCCTGGGGGCTGGGCAGCCCCAGCATTTT. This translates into CASSPLGAGQPQHF. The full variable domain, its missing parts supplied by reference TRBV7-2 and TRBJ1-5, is GAGVSQSPSNKVTEKGKDVELRCDPISGHTALYWYRQSLGQGLEFLIYFQGNSAPDKSGLPSDRFSAERTGGSVSTLTIQRTQQEDSAVYLCASSPLGAGQPQHFGDGTRLSIL.

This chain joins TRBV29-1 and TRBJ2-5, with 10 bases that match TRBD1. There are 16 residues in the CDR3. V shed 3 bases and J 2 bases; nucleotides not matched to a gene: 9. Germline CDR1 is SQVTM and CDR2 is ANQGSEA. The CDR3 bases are TGCAGCGTTGAGTCTGACAGGGGGCTCGAGCAAGAGACCCAGTACTTC. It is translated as CSVESDRGLEQETQYF. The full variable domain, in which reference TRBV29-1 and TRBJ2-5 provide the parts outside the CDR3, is SAVISQKPSRDICQRGTSLTIQCQVDSQVTMMFWYRQQPGQSLTLIATANQGSEATYESGFVIDKFPISRPNLTFSTLTVSNMSPEDSSIYLCSVESDRGLEQETQYFGPGTRLLVL.

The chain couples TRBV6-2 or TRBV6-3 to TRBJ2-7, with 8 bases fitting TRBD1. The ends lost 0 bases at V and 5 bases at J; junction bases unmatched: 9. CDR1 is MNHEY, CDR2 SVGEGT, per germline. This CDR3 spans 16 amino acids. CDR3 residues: CASSYSPRTGINEQYF. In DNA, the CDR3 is TGTGCCAGCAGTTACTCCCCTCGGACAGGGATAAACGAGCAGTACTTC.

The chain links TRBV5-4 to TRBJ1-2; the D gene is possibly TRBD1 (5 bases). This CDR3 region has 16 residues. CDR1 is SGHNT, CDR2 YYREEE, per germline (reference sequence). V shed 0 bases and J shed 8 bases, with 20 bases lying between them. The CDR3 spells CASSLDGGKGYRGYTF. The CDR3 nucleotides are TGTGCCAGCAGCTTGGACGGGGGGAAGGGTTATAGGGGCTACACCTTC.

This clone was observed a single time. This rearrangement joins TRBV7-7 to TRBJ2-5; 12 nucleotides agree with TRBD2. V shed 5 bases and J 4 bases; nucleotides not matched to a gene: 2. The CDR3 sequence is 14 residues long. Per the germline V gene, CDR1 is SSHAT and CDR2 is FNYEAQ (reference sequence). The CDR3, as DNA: TGTGCCAGCAGCCGGGGACTAGCGGGAGAGACCCAGTACTTC. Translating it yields CASSRGLAGETQYF.

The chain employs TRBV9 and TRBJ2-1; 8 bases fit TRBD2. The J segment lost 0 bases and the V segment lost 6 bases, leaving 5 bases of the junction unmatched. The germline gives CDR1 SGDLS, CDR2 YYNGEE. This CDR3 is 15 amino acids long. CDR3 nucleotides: TGTGCCAGCACTCCGAGCGGGAGCTCCTACAATGAGCAGTTCTTC. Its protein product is CASTPSGSSYNEQFF.

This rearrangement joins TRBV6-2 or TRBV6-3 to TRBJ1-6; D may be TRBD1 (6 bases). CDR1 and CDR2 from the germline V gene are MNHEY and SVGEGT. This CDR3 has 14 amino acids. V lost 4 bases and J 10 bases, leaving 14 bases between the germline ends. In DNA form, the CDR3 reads TGTGCCAGCAGTTTAAACAGGGAAGGATCACCCCTCCACTTT. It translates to CASSLNREGSPLHF.

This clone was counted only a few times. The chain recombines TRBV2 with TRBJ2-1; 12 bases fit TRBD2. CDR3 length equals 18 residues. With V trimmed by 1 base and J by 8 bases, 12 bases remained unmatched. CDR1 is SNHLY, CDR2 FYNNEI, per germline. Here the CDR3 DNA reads TGTGCCAGCAGTGAAGAGTCCCCCACTAGCGGGGGGTGGGATGAGCAGTTCTTC. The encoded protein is CASSEESPTSGGWDEQFF.

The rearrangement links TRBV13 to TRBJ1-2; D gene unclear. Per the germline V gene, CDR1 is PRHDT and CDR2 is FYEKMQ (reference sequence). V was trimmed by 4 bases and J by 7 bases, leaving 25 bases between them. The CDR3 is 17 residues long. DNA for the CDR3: TGTGCCAGCAGCTCTCCCGGTTGGGAGGCAGCTATGGGTGGCTACACCTTC. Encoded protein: CASSSPGWEAAMGGYTF.

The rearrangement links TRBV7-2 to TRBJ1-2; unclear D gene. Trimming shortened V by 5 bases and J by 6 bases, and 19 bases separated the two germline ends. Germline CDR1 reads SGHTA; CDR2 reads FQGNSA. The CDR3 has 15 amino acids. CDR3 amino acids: CASSPRPGGHHGYTF. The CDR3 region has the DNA TGTGCCAGCAGCCCACGCCCCGGTGGTCACCATGGCTACACCTTC. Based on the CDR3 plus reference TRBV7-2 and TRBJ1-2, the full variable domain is GAGVSQSPSNKVTEKGKDVELRCDPISGHTALYWYRQSLGQGLEFLIYFQGNSAPDKSGLPSDRFSAERTGGSVSTLTIQRTQQEDSAVYLCASSPRPGGHHGYTFGSGTRLTVV.

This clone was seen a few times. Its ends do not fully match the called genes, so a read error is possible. CDR3 in DNA: TGTGCCAGCAGCGGTAGCGGGGGCATGAGGTTT. Its translation is CASSGSGGMRF. This chain joins TRBV9 and TRBJ1-3; tentatively, D is TRBD1 (6 bases). Germline V CDR1 and CDR2: SGDLS, YYNGEE. The CDR3 is 11 amino acids.

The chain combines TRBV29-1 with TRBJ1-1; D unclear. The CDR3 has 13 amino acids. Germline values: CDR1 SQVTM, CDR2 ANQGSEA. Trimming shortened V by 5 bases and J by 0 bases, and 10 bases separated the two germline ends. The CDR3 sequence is CSVFEALNTEAFF. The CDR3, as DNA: TGCAGCGTTTTCGAAGCGCTGAACACTGAAGCTTTCTTT.

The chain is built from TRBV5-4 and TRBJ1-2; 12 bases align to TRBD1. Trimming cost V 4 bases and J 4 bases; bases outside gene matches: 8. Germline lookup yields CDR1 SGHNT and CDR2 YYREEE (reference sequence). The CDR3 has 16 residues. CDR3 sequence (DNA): TGTGCCAGCAGCGACCGGGACAGGGGGCATGGCTATGGCTACACCTTC. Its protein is CASSDRDRGHGYGYTF.

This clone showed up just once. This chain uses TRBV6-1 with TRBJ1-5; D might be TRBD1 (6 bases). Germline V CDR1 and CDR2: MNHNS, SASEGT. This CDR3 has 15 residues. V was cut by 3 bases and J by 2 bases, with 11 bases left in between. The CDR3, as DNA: TGTGCCAGCAGTGACAGGGAGGGGGGCAATCAGCCCCAGCATTTT. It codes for CASSDREGGNQPQHF.

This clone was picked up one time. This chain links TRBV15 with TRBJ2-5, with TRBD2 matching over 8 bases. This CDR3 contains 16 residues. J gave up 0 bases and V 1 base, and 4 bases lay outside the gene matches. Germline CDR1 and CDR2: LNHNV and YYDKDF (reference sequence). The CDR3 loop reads CATSRGGGGYQETQYF. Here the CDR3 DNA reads TGTGCCACCAGCAGAGGAGGCGGGGGGTACCAAGAGACCCAGTACTTC.